A single sample gave rise to the 12 T cell receptor beta chains below, sequenced in a study of Ad26.COV2.S vaccination and SARS-CoV-2 variants. Data came from immunoSEQ multiplex PCR; TCRdb stores just in-frame clones and leaves some out. The sample shows 290,000 or so clones, around 87% of them seen only once. Treatment specified: roughly 19 received Ad26.COV2.S at low or high dose, single or two shots; about 5 received placebo; per-sample allocation not given. Sample collection was performed on day 63 after the first vaccine or placebo injection. The source material was peripheral blood, sampled in a trial of Ad26.COV2.S vaccine versus placebo. These receptors were collected from a person between 18 and 65 years old who received the Ad26.COV2.S COVID-19 vaccine or a placebo.

The chain carries TRBV5-6 and TRBJ1-2; the match to TRBD1 covers 8 bases. Germline V lookup: CDR1 SGHDT, CDR2 YYEEEE. Trimming cost V 7 bases and J 4 bases; bases outside gene matches: 6. This CDR3 contains 13 residues. In DNA, the CDR3 is TGTGCCAGCGGCCTTGACAGGGGCTATGGCTACACCTTC. Amino acids: CASGLDRGYGYTF. Based on the CDR3 plus reference TRBV5-6 and TRBJ1-2, the full variable domain is DAGVTQSPTHLIKTRGQQVTLRCSPKSGHDTVSWYQQALGQGPQFIFQYYEEEERQRGNFPDRFSGHQFPNYSSELNVNALLLGDSALYLCASGLDRGYGYTFGSGTRLTVV.

J is TRBJ2-1 and V is TRBV12-3 or TRBV12-4; D unresolved. V lost 6 bases to trimming and J lost 9 bases, with 12 bases between them. This CDR3 region has 12 residues. The CDR3 loop reads CASRSPVGEQFF. CDR3 DNA sequence: TGTGCCAGCAGATCCCCCGTCGGTGAGCAGTTCTTC.

This chain links TRBV29-1 with TRBJ1-5; no definite D call. V shed 6 bases and J shed 0 bases, with 12 bases lying between them. The CDR3 loop spans 14 amino acids. The germline CDR1 and CDR2 sequences are SQVTM and ANQGSEA. DNA for the CDR3: TGCAGCGTCGTCTATACGGATAGCAATCAGCCCCAGCATTTT. Residues: CSVVYTDSNQPQHF. The entire variable domain, with the rest obtained from reference TRBV29-1 and TRBJ1-5, is as follows: SAVISQKPSRDICQRGTSLTIQCQVDSQVTMMFWYRQQPGQSLTLIATANQGSEATYESGFVIDKFPISRPNLTFSTLTVSNMSPEDSSIYLCSVVYTDSNQPQHFGDGTRLSIL.

This clone was seen a handful of times. The chain joins TRBV2 to TRBJ1-6; D gene unclear. The germline V gene has CDR1 SNHLY and CDR2 FYNNEI. This CDR3 contains 13 residues. Between the trimmed V and J ends, which lost 4 bases and 6 bases, there was a span of 7 bases. Here the CDR3 DNA reads TGTGCCAGCAGTGGGGATTTTAATTCACCCCTCCACTTT. Translating gives CASSGDFNSPLHF.

The V gene is TRBV5-5, the J gene TRBJ2-1; 7 bases line up with TRBD1. This CDR3 is 14 amino acids long. Germline CDR1 and CDR2: SGHKS and YYEKEE (reference sequence). The V gene end was trimmed by 7 bases and the J gene end by 4 bases; junction bases not matched to a gene: 8. CDR3 DNA sequence: TGTGCCAGCCACGGGACAGTTACTTACAATGAGCAGTTCTTC. It is translated as CASHGTVTYNEQFF.

The chain carries TRBV5-4 and TRBJ1-2; D perhaps matches TRBD1 (6 bases). Trimming removed 0 bases at V and 7 bases at J, with 10 bases between. There are 13 residues in the CDR3. The germline gives CDR1 SGHNT, CDR2 YYREEE (reference sequence). The CDR3 reads CASSLDRAGGYTF. In DNA form, the CDR3 reads TGTGCCAGCAGCTTGGACAGGGCCGGTGGCTACACCTTC.

The chain couples TRBV21-1 to TRBJ2-3; TRBD2, as called in the table, went unchecked against the DNA. TRBV21-1 represents a pseudogene. The CDR3 covers 14 residues. The CDR3 protein is CASSKFGSLSTQYF. In nucleotides, the CDR3 is TGTGCCAGCAGCAAATTTGGGAGCCTAAGTACGCAGTATTTT.

In this sample, this clone turned up a few times. This chain joins TRBV7-9 and TRBJ2-5; D is possibly TRBD1 (6 bases). The CDR3 covers 13 residues. In germline, CDR1 is SEHNR, CDR2 FQNEAQ (reference sequence). V dropped 5 bases and J dropped 1 base, with 8 bases sitting between them. The chain's CDR3 is CASSPDSQETQYF. As DNA, the CDR3 is TGTGCCAGCAGCCCGGACAGCCAAGAGACCCAGTACTTC.

This clone has just one count. The chain uses TRBV19 and TRBJ1-6, with TRBD1 as a possible D gene (5 bases). The CDR3 sequence is 15 residues long. Germline CDR1 LNHDA, CDR2 SQIVND (reference sequence). The V and J ends lost 7 bases and 7 bases respectively, with 17 bases between them. CDR3 DNA sequence: TGTGCCAGTATGATCCGGGACGGACAAAATTCACCCCTCCACTTT. It is translated as CASMIRDGQNSPLHF.

The gene calls are TRBV27 and TRBJ2-7, with 9 bases matching TRBD1. The CDR3 totals 14 residues. Trimming took 5 bases from V and 5 from J; bases not matched to a gene: 7. Germline assignment: CDR1 MNHEY and CDR2 SMNVEV (reference sequence). The CDR3 nucleotides read TGTGCCAGCAGTAGACCGGGACAGGGAAACGAGCAGTACTTC. It encodes CASSRPGQGNEQYF.

V is TRBV3-1 (or the pseudogene TRBV3-2) and J is TRBJ1-4, with D hard to call. There are 16 residues in the CDR3. CDR1 LGHDT and CDR2 YNNKEL come from the germline V gene (reference sequence). V lost 0 bases, J lost 2 bases, and 10 bases lay in between. CDR3 loop: CASSQDVGRTNEKLFF. Written as DNA, the CDR3 is TGTGCCAGCAGCCAAGACGTGGGGAGGACTAATGAAAAACTGTTTTTT.

The V call is TRBV12-3 or TRBV12-4, the J call TRBJ1-1; D might be TRBD1 (6 bases). This CDR3 is 12 amino acids long. V was pared by 6 bases and J by 10 bases, with 15 bases between. CDR3 loop: CASSPNRDGAFF. For the CDR3, the DNA is TGTGCCAGCAGCCCGAACAGGGACGGAGCTTTCTTT.